Listed here are 3 T cell receptor beta chains from one sample, sequenced in a study of blood T cell repertoires in COVID-19. Here immunoSEQ multiplex PCR was the method, and the copy in TCRdb shows in-frame clones only, minus some. The table records roughly 24,000 clones, around 79% of them present only once. The sample was peripheral blood. The receptors here all came from a man at least 80 years old with active or convalescent COVID-19.

In this sample, this clone turned up once. This sequence joins TRBV5-1 and TRBJ1-1; 7 nucleotides agree with TRBD1. CDR3 size: 14 residues. Germline assignment: CDR1 SGHRS and CDR2 YFSETQ. The V gene end was trimmed by 4 bases and the J gene end by 5 bases; junction bases not matched to a gene: 8. The CDR3 sequence is CASSPGQEMTEAFF. The CDR3 DNA sequence: TGCGCCAGCAGCCCCGGACAGGAGATGACTGAAGCTTTCTTT.

This chain joins TRBV10-1 and TRBJ1-2; D remains ambiguous. Per germline, CDR1 WNHNN and CDR2 SYGVQD (reference sequence). V gave up 10 bases and J gave up 5 bases, with 11 bases separating them. The CDR3 covers 11 residues. The CDR3 protein is CATKTVYGYTF. The CDR3 nucleotides read TGCGCCACCAAAACAGTTTATGGCTACACCTTC.

This clone was counted between two and nine times. At one of its ends the junction is not consistent with the germline gene, which may arise from a read error. This sequence joins TRBV27 and TRBJ1-2, with 11 bases matching TRBD1. This CDR3 region has 13 residues. Germline-derived CDR1 and CDR2 are MNHEY and SMNVEV (reference sequence). DNA of the CDR3: TGTGCCAGCAGTTTCGGGGACAGGGGGGTCTTAGGCTTC. Translated: CASSFGDRGVLGF.